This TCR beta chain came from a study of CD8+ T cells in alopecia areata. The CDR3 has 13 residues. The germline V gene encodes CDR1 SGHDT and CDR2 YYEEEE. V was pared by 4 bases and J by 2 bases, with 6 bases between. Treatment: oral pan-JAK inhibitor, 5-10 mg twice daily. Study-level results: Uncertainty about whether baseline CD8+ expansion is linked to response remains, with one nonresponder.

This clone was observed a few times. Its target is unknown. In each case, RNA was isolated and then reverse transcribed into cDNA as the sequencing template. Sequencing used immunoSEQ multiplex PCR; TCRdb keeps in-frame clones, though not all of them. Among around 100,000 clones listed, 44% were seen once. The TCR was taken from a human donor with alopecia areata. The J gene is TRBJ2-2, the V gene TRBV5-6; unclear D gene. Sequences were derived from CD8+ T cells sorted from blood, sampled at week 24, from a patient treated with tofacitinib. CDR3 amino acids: CASSILNTGELFF. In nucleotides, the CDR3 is TGTGCCAGCAGCATTCTTAACACCGGGGAGCTGTTTTTT. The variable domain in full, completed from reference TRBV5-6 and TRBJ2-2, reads DAGVTQSPTHLIKTRGQQVTLRCSPKSGHDTVSWYQQALGQGPQFIFQYYEEEERQRGNFPDRFSGHQFPNYSSELNVNALLLGDSALYLCASSILNTGELFFGEGSRLTVL.